The rows below give T cell receptor beta chains drawn from one sample of a study of blood T cells in healthy people across ages. TCRdb reprocessed the 5' RACE reads with MiXCR, giving one entry per CDR3 protein. The sample has over 550,000 distinct CDR3 sequences; approximately 30% are singletons. Input material: blood. The receptors derive from a woman aged 80 or older in good health. Both conserved end residues are part of each CDR3. A D gene is named only where the DNA matches it firmly. Rows may omit the clone size; those that give it use once, few, many or a size class.

>many|.|TRBV20-1|TRBJ2-7
TGCAGTGCTAGAGAGGGTCCCGGGGGTCTCAACGAGCAGTACTTC
CSAREGPGGLNEQYF
>many|.|TRBV5-1|TRBJ2-7
TGCGCCAGCAGCTTGGGCGGGTCGTTGTCCTACGAGCAGTACTTC
CASSLGGSLSYEQYF
>.|.|TRBV27|TRBJ2-7
TGTACCAGCAGTTCCTACACAGGGTACGAGCAGTACTTC
CTSSSYTGYEQYF
>many|.|TRBV6-2/TRBV6-3|TRBJ2-3
TGTGCCAGCAGTTACTCGCTATGGTCACAGGGCTTAGGAAAGGCAGATACGCAGTATTTT
CASSYSLWSQGLGKADTQYF
>many|.|TRBV10-3|TRBJ1-2
TGTGCCATCAGGCGAGGGGACTATGGCTACACCTTC
CAIRRGDYGYTF
>once|.|TRBV7-2|TRBJ2-1
TGTGCCAGCAGCCCCCGGATGTTATCCGGAGACAATGAGCAGTTCTTC
CASSPRMLSGDNEQFF
>many|.|TRBV3-1|TRBJ2-5
TGTGCCAGCAGCCAAGATCGGGTAGGGGCTGGGGAGACCCAGTACTTC
CASSQDRVGAGETQYF
>few|.|TRBV4-2|TRBJ2-7
TGTGCCAGCAGCCAAGAGGCACAGAGTTTTAACGAGCAGTACTTC
CASSQEAQSFNEQYF
>.|.|TRBV30|TRBJ2-7
TGTGCCTGGTCAATAACCTACGAGCAGTACTTC
CAWSITYEQYF
>.|TRBD1|TRBV12-3/TRBV12-4|TRBJ1-5
TGTGCCAGCAGTTTTAGGAGGGGGCAAGGTCAGCCCCAGCATTTT
CASSFRRGQGQPQHF
>few|.|TRBV28|TRBJ2-7
TGTGCCAGCAGTTTATCGAGCGGAATCTACGAGCAGTACTTC
CASSLSSGIYEQYF
>many|.|TRBV28|TRBJ2-7
TGTGCCAGCAGAAGGCAGGGATTCTCCTACGAGCAGTACTTC
CASRRQGFSYEQYF
>many|TRBD2|TRBV30|TRBJ2-1
TGTGCCTGGAGCGTTGGGACTAGCGGAGGTGAGCAGTTCTTC
CAWSVGTSGGEQFF
>.|.|TRBV28|TRBJ2-7
TGTGCCAGCAGTTACTCGATAGGCCTAGGGGCAGCCTCCTACGAGCAGTACTTC
CASSYSIGLGAASYEQYF
>.|.|TRBV5-6|TRBJ1-1
TGTGCCAGCAGCTTGGACAGCGGCTGGGACACTGAAGCTTTCTTT
CASSLDSGWDTEAFF
>few|.|TRBV5-1|TRBJ1-4
TGCGCCAGCAGCTTGACCCCTAGCAGGGCTGAAAAACTGTTTTTT
CASSLTPSRAEKLFF
>.|.|TRBV18|TRBJ1-5
TGTGCCAGCTCACCCCGGCCCGGTGATCCCCAGCATTTT
CASSPRPGDPQHF
>few|TRBD1|TRBV2|TRBJ2-5
TGTGCCAGCAGGGCGACAGGGGAACGCTACAATGAGCAGTACTTC
CASRATGERYNEQYF
>many|TRBD1|TRBV12-3/TRBV12-4|TRBJ1-1
TGTGCCAGCAGCCGTTCTTTGGGCAGGGGGACTGAAGCTTTCTTT
CASSRSLGRGTEAFF
>many|.|TRBV12-3/TRBV12-4|TRBJ2-3
TGCGCCAGCAGTTCCGACAGGTACACAGATACGCAGTATTTT
CASSSDRYTDTQYF
>many|TRBD2|TRBV7-2|TRBJ2-1
TGTGCCAGCAGCTTCGACGCGGGACTAGCGGCAAGCTACAATGAGCAGTTCTTC
CASSFDAGLAASYNEQFF
>once|TRBD1|TRBV5-1|TRBJ2-1
TGCGCCAGCAGTGGGACCGGGACAGGGGGATACAATGAGCAGTTCTTC
CASSGTGTGGYNEQFF
>many|TRBD2|TRBV7-3|TRBJ2-3
TGTGCCAGCGGGACTAGCGCAGATACGCAGTATTTT
CASGTSADTQYF
>many|TRBD1|TRBV12-3/TRBV12-4|TRBJ2-7
TGTGCCAGCAGTGAACCGGGACAGGGATCAGTCGAGCAGTACTTC
CASSEPGQGSVEQYF
>.|.|TRBV2|TRBJ1-1
TGTGCCAGCTACCGTACTTCGGGCGCTGAAGCTTTCTTT
CASYRTSGAEAFF
>many|.|TRBV2|TRBJ2-5
TGTGCCAGCAGTGAATTTTGGGGTCCCCAGCGGACCCAGTACTTC
CASSEFWGPQRTQYF
>many|TRBD2|TRBV20-1|TRBJ2-3
TGCAGTGCTACCCCTAGCGGGGGGTCCACAGATACGCAGTATTTT
CSATPSGGSTDTQYF
>many|TRBD1|TRBV15|TRBJ2-1
TGTGCCACCAGCCTCGGGGCAGGGGGCCAAGAGTTCCAGTTCTTC
CATSLGAGGQEFQFF
>.|.|TRBV10-3|TRBJ1-3
TGTGCCATCAGTGGACCATCCGGGCGGCTCTCTGGAAACACCATATATTTT
CAISGPSGRLSGNTIYF
>.|.|TRBV20-1|TRBJ1-2
TGCAGTGCTCAACAGAGGGGTGGCTACACCTTC
CSAQQRGGYTF
>.|.|TRBV21-1|TRBJ1-5
TGTGCCAGCATCGATCAGCCCCAGCATTTT
CASIDQPQHF
>many|.|TRBV2|TRBJ1-4
TGTGCCAGCGGCGGGCGCCTTTGGGGGGAAAAACTGTTTTTT
CASGGRLWGEKLFF
>.|.|TRBV2|TRBJ2-1
TGTGCCAGCAGCGACCCGGGAGATTTACGTAGGAGCTCCTACAATGAGCAGTTCTTC
CASSDPGDLRRSSYNEQFF